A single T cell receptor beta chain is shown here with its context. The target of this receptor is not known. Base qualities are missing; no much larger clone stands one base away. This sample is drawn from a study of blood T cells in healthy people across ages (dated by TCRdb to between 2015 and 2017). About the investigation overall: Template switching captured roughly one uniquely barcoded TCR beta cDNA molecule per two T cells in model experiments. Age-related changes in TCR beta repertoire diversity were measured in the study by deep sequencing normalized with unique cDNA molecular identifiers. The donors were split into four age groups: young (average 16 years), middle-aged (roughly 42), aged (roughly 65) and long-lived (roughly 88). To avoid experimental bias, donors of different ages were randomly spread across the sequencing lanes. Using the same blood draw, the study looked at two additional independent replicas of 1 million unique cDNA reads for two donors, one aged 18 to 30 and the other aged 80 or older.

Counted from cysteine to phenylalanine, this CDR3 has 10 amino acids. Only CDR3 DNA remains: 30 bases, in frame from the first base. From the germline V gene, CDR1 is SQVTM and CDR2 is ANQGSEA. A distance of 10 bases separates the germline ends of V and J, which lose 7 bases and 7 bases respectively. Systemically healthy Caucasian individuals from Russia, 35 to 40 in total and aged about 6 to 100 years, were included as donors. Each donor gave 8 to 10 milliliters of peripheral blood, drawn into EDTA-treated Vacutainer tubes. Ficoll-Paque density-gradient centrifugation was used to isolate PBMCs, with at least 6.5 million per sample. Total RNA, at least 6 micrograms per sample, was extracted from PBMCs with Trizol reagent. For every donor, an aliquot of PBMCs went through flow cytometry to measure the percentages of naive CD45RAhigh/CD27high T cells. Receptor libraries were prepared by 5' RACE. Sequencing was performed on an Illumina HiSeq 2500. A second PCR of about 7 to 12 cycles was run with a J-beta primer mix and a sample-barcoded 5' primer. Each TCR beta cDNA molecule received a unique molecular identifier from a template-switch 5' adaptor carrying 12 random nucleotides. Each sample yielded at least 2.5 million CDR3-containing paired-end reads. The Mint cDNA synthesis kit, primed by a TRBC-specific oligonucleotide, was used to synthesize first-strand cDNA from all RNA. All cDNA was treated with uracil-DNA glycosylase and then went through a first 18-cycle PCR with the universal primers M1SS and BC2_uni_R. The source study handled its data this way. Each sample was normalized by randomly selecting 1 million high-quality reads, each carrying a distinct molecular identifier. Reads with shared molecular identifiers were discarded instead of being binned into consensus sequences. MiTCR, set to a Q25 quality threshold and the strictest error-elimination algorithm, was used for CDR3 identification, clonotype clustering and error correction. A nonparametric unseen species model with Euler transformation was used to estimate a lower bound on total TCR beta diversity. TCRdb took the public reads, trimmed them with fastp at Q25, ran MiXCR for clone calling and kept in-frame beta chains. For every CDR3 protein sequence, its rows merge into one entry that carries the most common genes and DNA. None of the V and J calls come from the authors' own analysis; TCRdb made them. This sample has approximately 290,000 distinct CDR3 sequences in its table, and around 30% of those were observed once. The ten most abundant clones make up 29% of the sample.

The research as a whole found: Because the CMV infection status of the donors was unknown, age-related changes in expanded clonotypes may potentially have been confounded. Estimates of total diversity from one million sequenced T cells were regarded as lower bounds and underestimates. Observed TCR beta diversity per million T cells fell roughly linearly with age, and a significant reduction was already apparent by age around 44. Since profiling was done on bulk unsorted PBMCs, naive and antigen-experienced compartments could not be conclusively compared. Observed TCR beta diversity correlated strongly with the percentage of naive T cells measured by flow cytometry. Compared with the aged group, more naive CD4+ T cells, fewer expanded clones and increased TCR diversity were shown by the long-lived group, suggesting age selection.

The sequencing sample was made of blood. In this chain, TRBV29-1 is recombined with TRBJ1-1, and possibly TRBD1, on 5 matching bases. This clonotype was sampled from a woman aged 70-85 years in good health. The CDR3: CSASDSEAFF. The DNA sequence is TGCAGCGCCTCCGACAGTGAAGCTTTCTTT.